The subject of this entry is one T cell receptor beta chain. The entry originates in a study of sequential checkpoint blockade in melanoma. Study summary: First-line arms were nivolumab then ipilimumab, or the reverse, randomized 1:1.

The treatment: randomized to nivolumab then ipilimumab (arm A) or the reverse (arm B). Patients had received no earlier DNA-damaging chemotherapy. From thawed PBMCs, live CD3+CD8+ cells negative for CD19 and CD56 were sorted. The CDR3 has 15 amino acids. CDR1 is MNHEY, CDR2 SMNVEV, per germline (reference sequence). The germline V and J ends were trimmed by 5 bases and 2 bases, with 13 bases remaining between them. Method: immunoSEQ multiplex PCR; TCRdb's copy keeps in-frame clones and lacks some. Among about 1,700 clones, around 77% were seen once, and the ten largest hold roughly 24%. The sample consisted of CD8+ T cells sorted from blood (inferred from file names), taken from a patient given nivolumab and ipilimumab in sequence. The TCR was taken from a human donor with melanoma. This sequence joins TRBV27 and TRBJ1-5; D uncertain. This CDR3 reads CASSVSTGRNQPQHF. As DNA, the CDR3 is TGTGCCAGCAGTGTCTCGACGGGTCGCAATCAGCCCCAGCATTTT.